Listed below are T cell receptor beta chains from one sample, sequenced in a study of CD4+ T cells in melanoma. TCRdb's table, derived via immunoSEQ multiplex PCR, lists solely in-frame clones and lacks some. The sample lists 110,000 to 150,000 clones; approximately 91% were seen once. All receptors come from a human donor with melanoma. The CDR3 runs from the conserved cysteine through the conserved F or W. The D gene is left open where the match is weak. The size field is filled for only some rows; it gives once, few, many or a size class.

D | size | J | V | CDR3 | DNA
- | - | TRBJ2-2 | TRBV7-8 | CASSLPRGAGELFF | TGTGCCAGCAGCTTACCCAGGGGAGCCGGGGAGCTGTTTTTT
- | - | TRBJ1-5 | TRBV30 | CAWSVQFNQPQHF | TGTGCCTGGAGTGTTCAGTTCAATCAGCCCCAGCATTTT
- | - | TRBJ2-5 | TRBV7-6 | CASSLAGSETQYF | TGTGCCAGCAGCTTAGCGGGGTCAGAGACCCAGTACTTC
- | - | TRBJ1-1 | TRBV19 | CASSGQMNTEAFF | TGTGCCAGTAGTGGGCAGATGAACACTGAAGCTTTCTTT
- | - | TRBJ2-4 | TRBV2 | CASSDQGAKNIQYF | TGTGCCAGCAGTGATCAGGGAGCCAAAAACATTCAGTACTTC
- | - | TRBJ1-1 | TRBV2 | CASRREEMTVEAFF | TGTGCCAGCAGAAGGGAGGAAATGACGGTTGAAGCTTTCTTT
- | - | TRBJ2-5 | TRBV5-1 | CASSLAGAGQETQYF | TGCGCCAGCAGCTTGGCCGGCGCAGGACAAGAGACCCAGTACTTC
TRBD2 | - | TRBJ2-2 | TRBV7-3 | CASSRTSGGYGELFF | TGTGCCAGCAGTCGGACTAGCGGGGGGTACGGGGAGCTGTTTTTT
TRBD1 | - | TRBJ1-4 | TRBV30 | CAWSLQGQVFPKLFF | TGTGCCTGGAGTCTACAGGGACAGGTCTTTCCAAAACTGTTTTTT
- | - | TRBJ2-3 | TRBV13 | CASSPGRTDTQYF | TGTGCCAGCAGCCCCGGGCGCACAGATACGCAGTATTTT
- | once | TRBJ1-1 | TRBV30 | CAWSVTVNTEAFF | TGTGCCTGGAGTGTGACAGTGAACACTGAAGCTTTCTTT
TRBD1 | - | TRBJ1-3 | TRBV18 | CASSPVGQGLSSGNTIYF | TGTGCCAGCTCACCCGTGGGACAGGGCTTATCCTCTGGAAACACCATATATTTT
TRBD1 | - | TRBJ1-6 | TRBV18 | CASSPGTGQRLNSPLHF | TGTGCCAGCTCACCAGGGACGGGACAGAGATTAAATTCACCCCTCCACTTT
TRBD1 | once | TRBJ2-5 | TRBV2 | CASSLNPGGVETQYF | TGTGCCAGCAGTCTAAACCCAGGGGGCGTTGAGACCCAGTACTTC
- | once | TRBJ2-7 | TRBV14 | CASSQYGGNYEQYF | TGTGCCAGCAGCCAATACGGGGGCAACTACGAGCAGTACTTC
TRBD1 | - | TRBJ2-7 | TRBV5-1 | CASSLLGGTGSDEQYF | TGCGCCAGCAGCTTGTTAGGAGGGACAGGGAGCGACGAGCAGTACTTC
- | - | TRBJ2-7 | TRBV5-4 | CASSSWGSSLEQYF | TGTGCCAGCAGCTCATGGGGATCTAGCTTGGAGCAGTACTTC
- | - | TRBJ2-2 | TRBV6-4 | CASSDGDTGELFF | TGTGCCAGCAGTGACGGGGACACCGGGGAGCTGTTTTTT
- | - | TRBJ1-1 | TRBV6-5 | CASRHLDSNTEAFF | TGTGCCAGCAGGCATTTGGACAGCAACACTGAAGCTTTCTTT
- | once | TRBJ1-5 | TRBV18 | CASSPSEGPQHF | TGTGCCAGCTCACCATCCGAGGGGCCCCAGCATTTT
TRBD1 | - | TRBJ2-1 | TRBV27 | CASTDRAANEQFF | TGTGCCAGCACGGACAGGGCGGCCAATGAGCAGTTCTTC
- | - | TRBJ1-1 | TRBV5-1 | CASSVRTGNTEAFF | TGCGCCAGCAGCGTCCGTACAGGTAACACTGAAGCTTTCTTT
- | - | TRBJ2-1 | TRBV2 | CASSSYRPPDLF | TGTGCCAGCAGTAGCTACCGTCCACCAGACCTCTTC
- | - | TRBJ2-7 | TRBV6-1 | CASSERGRLLVRRDEQYF | TGTGCCAGCAGTGAACGGGGTCGATTACTAGTTAGAAGGGACGAGCAGTACTTC
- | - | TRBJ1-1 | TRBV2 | CASEGPGTEAFF | TGTGCCAGCGAGGGGCCAGGCACTGAAGCTTTCTTT
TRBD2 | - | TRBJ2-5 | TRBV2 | CASAGTSGEETQYF | TGTGCCAGCGCGGGGACTAGCGGGGAAGAGACCCAGTACTTC
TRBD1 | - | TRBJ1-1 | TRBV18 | CASSKDRVSEAFF | TGTGCCAGCTCGAAGGACAGGGTCTCTGAAGCTTTCTTT
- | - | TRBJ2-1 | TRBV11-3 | CASSPRPRGDEQFF | TGTGCCAGCAGCCCCAGGCCACGCGGGGATGAGCAGTTCTTC
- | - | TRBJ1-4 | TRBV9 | CASSVGGANEKLFF | TGTGCCAGCAGCGTAGGGGGAGCTAATGAAAAACTGTTTTTT
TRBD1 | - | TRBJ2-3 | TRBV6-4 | CASSLIRDRTSTDTQYF | TGTGCCAGCAGCCTAATACGGGACAGGACTAGCACAGATACGCAGTATTTT
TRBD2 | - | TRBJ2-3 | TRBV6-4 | CASSREAGGTQYF | TGTGCCAGCAGCCGGGAAGCGGGGGGTACGCAGTATTTT
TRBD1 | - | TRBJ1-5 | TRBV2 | CASSTGTGGFQPQHF | TGTGCCAGCAGTACCGGGACAGGGGGTTTTCAGCCCCAGCATTTT
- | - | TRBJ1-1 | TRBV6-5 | CASSVVRAGIEAFF | TGTGCCAGCAGTGTAGTGAGGGCGGGAATTGAAGCTTTCTTT
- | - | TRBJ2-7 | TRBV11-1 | CASSPIPGGPSYEQYF | TGTGCCAGCAGCCCCATTCCCGGGGGACCTTCTTACGAGCAGTACTTC
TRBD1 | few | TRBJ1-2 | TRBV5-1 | CASSAEGGQYYGYTF | TGCGCCAGCAGCGCTGAGGGGGGACAGTACTATGGCTACACCTTC
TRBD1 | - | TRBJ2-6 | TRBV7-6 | CASSLPGTGALAGANVLTF | TGTGCCAGCAGCTTACCCGGGACAGGGGCGCTGGCTGGGGCCAACGTCCTGACTTTC
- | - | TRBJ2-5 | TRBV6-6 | CASSWSGGIQETQYF | TGTGCCAGCAGTTGGAGCGGCGGTATCCAAGAGACCCAGTACTTC
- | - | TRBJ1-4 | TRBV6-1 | CASRPVRGFEKLFF | TGTGCCAGCAGGCCGGTGAGGGGGTTTGAAAAACTGTTTTTT
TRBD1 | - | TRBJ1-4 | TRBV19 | CASSSQGGAAEKLFF | TGTGCCAGTAGTAGCCAAGGGGGCGCGGCTGAAAAACTGTTTTTT
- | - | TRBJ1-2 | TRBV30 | CAWSLSHVSGYTF | TGTGCCTGGAGCCTATCCCACGTGTCTGGCTACACCTTC
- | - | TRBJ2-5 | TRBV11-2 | CASSRNLGTGWETQYF | TGTGCCAGCAGCCGTAACCTCGGGACCGGTTGGGAGACCCAGTACTTC
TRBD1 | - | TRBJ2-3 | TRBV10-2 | CASRWTGGSDTQYF | TGCGCCAGCAGATGGACAGGGGGATCAGATACGCAGTATTTT
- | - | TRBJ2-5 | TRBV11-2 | CASSRGRRQETQYF | TGTGCCAGCAGCCGAGGACGGAGACAAGAGACCCAGTACTTC
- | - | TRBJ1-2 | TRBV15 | CATSSLNLGRENYGYTF | TGTGCCACCAGCAGTCTAAATCTAGGGAGGGAAAACTATGGCTACACCTTC
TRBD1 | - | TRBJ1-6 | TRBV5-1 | CASSAYGTGNSPLHF | TGCGCCAGCAGCGCCTACGGGACAGGGAACTCACCCCTCCACTTT
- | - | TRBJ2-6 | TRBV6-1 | CASIGSGANVLTF | TGTGCCAGCATTGGTTCCGGGGCCAACGTCCTGACTTTC
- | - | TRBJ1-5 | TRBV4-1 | CASSRWGGSQPQHF | TGCGCCAGCAGCCGCTGGGGTGGCTCCCAGCCCCAGCATTTT
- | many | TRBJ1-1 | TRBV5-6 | CASSRGPSKGAFF | TGTGCCAGCAGCCGGGGACCCTCGAAGGGGGCTTTCTTT
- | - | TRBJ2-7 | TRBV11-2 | CASSLAPLGQPFGF | TGTGCCAGCAGCTTAGCCCCCCTTGGGCAGCCTTTCGGTTTC
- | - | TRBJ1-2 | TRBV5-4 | CASSLVAVYGYTF | TGTGCCAGCAGCTTGGTAGCAGTCTATGGCTACACCTTC
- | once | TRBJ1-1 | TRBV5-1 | CASSGGENTEAFF | TGCGCCAGCAGCGGGGGGGAGAACACTGAAGCTTTCTTT
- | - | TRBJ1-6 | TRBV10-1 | CASSQTRNNSPLHF | TGCGCCAGCAGCCAGACCCGAAATAATTCACCCCTCCACTTT
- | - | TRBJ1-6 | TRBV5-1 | CASSTIPDRLNSPLHF | TGCGCCAGCAGCACAATTCCGGACAGACTTAATTCACCCCTCCACTTT
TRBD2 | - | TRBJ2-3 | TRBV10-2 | CASRGLAGEGTQYF | TGCGCCAGCAGGGGACTAGCGGGGGAAGGGACGCAGTATTTT
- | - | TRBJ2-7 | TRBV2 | CASSLNDPYF | TGTGCCAGCAGTTTGAACGACCCGTACTTC